This T cell receptor (beta chain) comes out of a study of shared clonotypes between healthy human individuals. As for this clone: What it binds is not known.

A deep-level run was used for the assay. Measured with immunoSEQ multiplex PCR; TCRdb has only the in-frame clones, and not every one. Here the sample spans just over 2,000,000 clones, less than 95% being singletons. The study's findings and limits: Read depth was anticipated to influence clonotype sharing among donors.

Positively selected for CCR7, the CD45RO-negative cells used as naive CD8 cells excluded terminally differentiated effector memory CD45RA+ cells. The CDR3 covers 15 residues. V shed 3 bases and J shed 1 base, with 9 bases lying between them. The germline CDR1 and CDR2 sequences are MGHRA and YSYEKL. This chain uses TRBV4-1 with TRBJ2-2; D perhaps matches TRBD2 (6 bases). The TCR was taken from a young man in good health. Sequenced input: naive CD8+ T cells sorted from blood. CDR3 nucleotides: TGCGCCAGCAGCCACTCTAGCGTGAACACCGGGGAGCTGTTTTTT. This codes for CASSHSSVNTGELFF.